These T cell receptor beta chains were read from a single sample in a study of shared T cell receptors in the human thymus. Profiling relied on immunoSEQ multiplex PCR, and the TCRdb table lists in-frame clones only, not all of them. The data contain 500,000 to 550,000 clones, around 78% of them seen just once; the ten biggest clones take up more than 0.01%. In addition, the sample was reused for a study of human thymus T cells.

Source material: thymocytes. These receptors originate from a boy under two years old with a congenital heart defect. Both conserved end residues are part of each CDR3. The D gene is left open where the match is weak. Clone sizes are given selectively: once, few, many, or a class where the clone is expanded.

size,D,J,V,DNA,CDR3
once,TRBD1,TRBJ2-7,TRBV30,TGTGCCTGGAGGGGACAGGGAAAAGCCTACGAGCAGTACTTC,CAWRGQGKAYEQYF
NA,NA,TRBJ2-3,TRBV4-3,TGCGCCAGCAGCCAAGATGGGGCGGGGAGCACAGATACGCAGTATTTT,CASSQDGAGSTDTQYF
once,NA,TRBJ1-5,TRBV10-1,TGCGCCAGCAGTGAGTCTCGAGCACCGCCGCCCCAGCATTTT,CASSESRAPPPQHF
few,NA,TRBJ1-2,TRBV7-8,TGTGCCAGCAGCTTAGGGGCGGGAGGGGATCACACCTTC,CASSLGAGGDHTF
NA,TRBD2,TRBJ2-7,TRBV27,TGTGCCAGCAGTGCCGATACTAGCGGCGAGCAGTACTTC,CASSADTSGEQYF
few,TRBD1,TRBJ1-5,TRBV18,TGTGCCAGCTCACCGGGACAGGCGGGGGGCAATCAGCCCCAGCATTTT,CASSPGQAGGNQPQHF
few,NA,TRBJ2-1,TRBV28,TGTGCCAGCAGGTCCTCCCTCCTGACAGTACAGCCGTACAATGAGCAGTTCTTC,CASRSSLLTVQPYNEQFF
NA,NA,TRBJ1-3,TRBV5-1,TGCGCCAGCAGCCTCCCGGAAGGAGGACCTGGAAACACCATATATTTT,CASSLPEGGPGNTIYF
NA,NA,TRBJ1-2,TRBV15,TGTGCCACCAGCAGAGATCGGTGGGGGGACCCTAACTATGGCTACACCTTC,CATSRDRWGDPNYGYTF
NA,NA,TRBJ2-7,TRBV28,TGTGCCAGCAGTTCAAGGAGGACAGAGACCTACGAGCAGTACTTC,CASSSRRTETYEQYF
once,TRBD1,TRBJ2-3,TRBV27,TGTGCCAGCAGCTCCTTAGTGACAGGGACAGGGGGGCCAGATACGCAGTATTTT,CASSSLVTGTGGPDTQYF
few,NA,TRBJ1-3,TRBV30,TGTGCCTGGTTCATTCGGGTTCTTGGAAACACCATATATTTT,CAWFIRVLGNTIYF
once,NA,TRBJ2-7,TRBV5-1,TGCGCCAGCAGCTTGAGTCAGGGGAGCTCCTACGAGCAGTACTTC,CASSLSQGSSYEQYF
once,NA,TRBJ2-7,TRBV11-3,TGTGCCAGCCCCGACAAAGGCGACGAGCAGTACTTC,CASPDKGDEQYF
once,TRBD1,TRBJ2-3,TRBV5-4,TGTGCCAGCACGACCCCGGGACAGACGTCTCCGGGTGAGACAGATACGCAGTATTTT,CASTTPGQTSPGETDTQYF
NA,NA,TRBJ1-3,TRBV4-2,TGTGCCAGCAGCCCAAACTGGACACCTGGAAACACCATATATTTT,CASSPNWTPGNTIYF
NA,NA,TRBJ2-5,TRBV5-6,TGTGCCAGCAGCTACGGACTCGACAGGAGACAAGAGACCCAGTACTTC,CASSYGLDRRQETQYF
NA,NA,TRBJ2-1,TRBV1,TGCACCAGCAGCCAAGATGAGAATGAGCAGTTCTTC,CTSSQDENEQFF
NA,NA,TRBJ1-1,TRBV29-1,TGCAGCGTTTCGCCGGGGTCGAACACTGAAGCTTTCTTT,CSVSPGSNTEAFF
NA,TRBD1,TRBJ1-2,TRBV27,TGTGCCAGCAGTTCCGACAGGGAGCACTATGGCTACACCTTC,CASSSDREHYGYTF
NA,TRBD1,TRBJ2-5,TRBV7-4,TGTGCCAGCACCCGAGGGAACGGGACAGGGCAAGAGACCCAGTACTTC,CASTRGNGTGQETQYF
NA,NA,TRBJ2-5,TRBV21-1,NA,CASSKVGAGAQETQYF
NA,NA,TRBJ2-5,TRBV27,TGTGCCAGCAGTGAAAAAACTTCGGGACTTGGGGAGACCCAGTACTTC,CASSEKTSGLGETQYF
NA,TRBD2,TRBJ2-7,TRBV6-1,TGTGCCAGCACCAGGACTAGCGGGAGGTCCGAGCAGTACTTC,CASTRTSGRSEQYF
NA,TRBD2,TRBJ2-3,TRBV30,TGTGCCTGGAGTGGGCTAGCGGGAGAGAGGTTCACAGATACGCAGTATTTT,CAWSGLAGERFTDTQYF